The entry below gives a single T cell receptor beta chain sequence along with its context. The antigen is unknown. In germline, CDR1 is SQVTM, CDR2 ANQGSEA. The CDR3 is made up of 12 amino acids. V lost 7 bases to trimming and J lost 7 bases, with 17 bases between them. Using a J-beta primer mix together with a sample-barcoded 5' primer, a second PCR was run for 7 to 11 cycles. TCRdb re-derived calls from the 5' RACE reads in MiXCR, one entry per CDR3 protein. Seen here are approximately 940,000 distinct CDR3 sequences, about 48% observed once, and the top ten hold around an eighth. The study drew donors from healthy Caucasian individuals in Russia aged about 6 to 90. Extracted total RNA amounted to at least 5.5 micrograms for each sample. This sample is part of a study of blood T cells in healthy people across ages. Broader study findings: It was not known whether donors were CMV positive (a possible confounder of expanded clonotype changes). Relative to aged donors, long-lived donors carried more naive CD4+ cells and displayed higher diversity.

The chain couples TRBV29-1 to TRBJ2-7; D might be TRBD1 or TRBD2, each matching 5 bases. The specimen was blood. The receptor was derived from a young man in good health. CDR3 in amino acids: CSAIRDPEEQYF. The CDR3 nucleotides read TGCAGCGCGATACGGGACCCAGAGGAGCAGTACTTC.